This T cell receptor (beta chain) was identified during a study of T cell changes during pregnancy in multiple sclerosis. The germline V gene encodes CDR1 SGHNT and CDR2 YENEEA. V lost 3 bases to trimming and J lost 1 base, with 6 bases between them. This CDR3 has 13 residues. TCRdb's copy holds only in-frame clones and misses some; the assay was immunoSEQ multiplex PCR. The sample shows around 72,000 clones, roughly 91% of them seen only once. Sequenced here: peripheral blood, sampled in the third trimester of pregnancy. The V gene is TRBV11-3, the J gene TRBJ1-1; TRBD1 is a possible D gene (6 bases). The receptor comes from a female donor in good health, enrolled as a control in a pregnancy study. The CDR3 DNA follows: TGTGCCAGCAGCTTGGGGGCGAACACTGAAGCTTTCTTT. This translates into CASSLGANTEAFF.